This TCR beta chain was captured in a study of T cells in Graves' hyperthyroidism and ophthalmopathy. Study-wide points: A model of 13 V-J pairs discriminated ophthalmopathy from stable hyperthyroidism.

RNA transcripts gave rise to amplified TCR beta CDR3 regions. A set of HTBI primers served as the primers for a first-round RT-PCR of the TCR CDR3. TCRdb recomputed calls from the multiplex PCR reads with MiXCR, one row per CDR3 protein. The table records about 740,000 distinct CDR3 sequences, around 15% of them present only once. This clonotype was counted ten times or more. Its antigen is not identified. Stable disease denoted Graves' hyperthyroidism without ophthalmopathy progression within 18 months. Diagnosis of hyperthyroidism was new in patients aged 18 to 65, and its duration was under 2 months. PBMCs stemmed from 10 ml fresh peripheral blood. Trimming stripped 2 bases from V and 5 bases from J, with 6 bases between. This CDR3 comprises 12 residues. CDR1 and CDR2 (germline): SGHVS, FQNEAQ.

V and J are TRBV7-8 and TRBJ2-5; TRBD1 might be the D (5 bases). Source material: blood. The TCR was taken from a woman in her late teens or twenties with Graves' hyperthyroidism. The CDR3 here is CASSLQGETQYF. The CDR3 DNA reads TGTGCCAGCAGCTTACAGGGTGAGACCCAGTACTTC.